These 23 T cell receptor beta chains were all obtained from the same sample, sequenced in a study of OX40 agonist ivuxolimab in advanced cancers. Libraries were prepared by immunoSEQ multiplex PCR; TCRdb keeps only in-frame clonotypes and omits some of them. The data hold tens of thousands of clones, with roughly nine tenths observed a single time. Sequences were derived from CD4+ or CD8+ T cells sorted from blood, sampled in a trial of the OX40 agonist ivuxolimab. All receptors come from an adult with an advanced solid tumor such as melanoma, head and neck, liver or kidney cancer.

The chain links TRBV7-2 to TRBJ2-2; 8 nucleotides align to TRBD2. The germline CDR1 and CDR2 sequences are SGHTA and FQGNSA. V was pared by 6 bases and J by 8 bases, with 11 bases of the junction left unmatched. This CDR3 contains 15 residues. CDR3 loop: CASSLLAGGMGELFF. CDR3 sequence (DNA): TGTGCCAGCAGTTTGCTCGCGGGAGGAATGGGGGAGCTGTTTTTT.

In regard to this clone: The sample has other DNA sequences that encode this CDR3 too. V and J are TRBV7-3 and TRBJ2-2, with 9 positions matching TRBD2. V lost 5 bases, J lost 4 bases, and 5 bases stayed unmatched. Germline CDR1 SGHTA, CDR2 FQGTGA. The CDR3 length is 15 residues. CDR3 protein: CASSPGLAGTGELFF. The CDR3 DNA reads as TGTGCCAGCAGCCCGGGACTAGCAGGCACCGGGGAGCTGTTTTTT.

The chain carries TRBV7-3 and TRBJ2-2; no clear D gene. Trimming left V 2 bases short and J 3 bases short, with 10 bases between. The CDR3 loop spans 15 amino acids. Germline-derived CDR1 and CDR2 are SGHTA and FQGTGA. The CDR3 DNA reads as TGTGCCAGCAGCTTACAGGAAGGATACACCGGGGAGCTGTTTTTT. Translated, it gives CASSLQEGYTGELFF.

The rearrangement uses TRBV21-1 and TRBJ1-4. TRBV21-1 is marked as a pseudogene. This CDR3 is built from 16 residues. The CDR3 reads CASSKVPGLNFEKLFF. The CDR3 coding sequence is TGTGCCAGCAGCAAGGTCCCGGGACTCAATTTTGAAAAACTGTTTTTT.

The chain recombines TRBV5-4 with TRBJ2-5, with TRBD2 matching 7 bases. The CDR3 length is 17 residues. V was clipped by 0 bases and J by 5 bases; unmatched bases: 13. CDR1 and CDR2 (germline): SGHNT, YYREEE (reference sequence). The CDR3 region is CASSLGGGPPGRETQYF. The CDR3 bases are TGTGCCAGCAGCTTGGGGGGGGGACCCCCGGGCCGGGAGACCCAGTACTTC.

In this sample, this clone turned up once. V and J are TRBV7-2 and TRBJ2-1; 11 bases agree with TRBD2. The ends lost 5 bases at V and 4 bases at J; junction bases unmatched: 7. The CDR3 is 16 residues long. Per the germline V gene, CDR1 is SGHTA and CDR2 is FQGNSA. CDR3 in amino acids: CASSMPGLAAYNEQFF. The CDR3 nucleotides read TGTGCCAGCAGCATGCCGGGACTAGCGGCTTACAATGAGCAGTTCTTC.

The CDR3 loop is CASSQDWRTSGRTSYEQYF. CDR3 in DNA: TGCGCCAGCAGCCAAGATTGGAGGACTAGCGGGAGGACGTCCTACGAGCAGTACTTC. The V and J genes are TRBV4-1 and TRBJ2-7, with 14 bases identical to TRBD2. Germline V gene data show CDR1 as MGHRA and CDR2 as YSYEKL. J was trimmed by 1 base and V by 0 bases; bases with no gene match: 8. This CDR3 has 19 residues.

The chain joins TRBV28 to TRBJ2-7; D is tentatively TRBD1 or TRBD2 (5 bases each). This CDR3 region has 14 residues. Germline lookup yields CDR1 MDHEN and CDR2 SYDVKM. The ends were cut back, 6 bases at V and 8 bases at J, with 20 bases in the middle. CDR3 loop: CASSNAGTAAQQYF. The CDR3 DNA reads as TGTGCCAGCAGCAACGCCGGGACGGCAGCGCAGCAGTACTTC.

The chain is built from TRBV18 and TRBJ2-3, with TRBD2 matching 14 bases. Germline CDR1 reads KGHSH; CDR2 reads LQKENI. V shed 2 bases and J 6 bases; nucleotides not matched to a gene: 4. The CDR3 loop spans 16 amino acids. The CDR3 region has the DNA TGTGCCAGCTCACCAACCGGGACTAGCGGGAGTGATACGCAGTATTTT. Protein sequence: CASSPTGTSGSDTQYF.

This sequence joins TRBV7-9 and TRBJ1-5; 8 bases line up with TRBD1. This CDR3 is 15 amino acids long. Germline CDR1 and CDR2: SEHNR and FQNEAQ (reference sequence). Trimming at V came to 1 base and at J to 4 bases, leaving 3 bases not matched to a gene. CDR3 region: CASSLEQGENQPQHF. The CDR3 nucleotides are TGTGCCAGCAGCTTAGAACAGGGGGAAAATCAGCCCCAGCATTTT.

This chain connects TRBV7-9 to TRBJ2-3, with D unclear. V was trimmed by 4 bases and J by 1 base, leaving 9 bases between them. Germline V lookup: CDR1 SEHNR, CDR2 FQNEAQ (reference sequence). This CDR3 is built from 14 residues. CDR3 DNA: TGTGCCAGCAGCTCGATCTATGGCACAGATACGCAGTATTTT. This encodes CASSSIYGTDTQYF.

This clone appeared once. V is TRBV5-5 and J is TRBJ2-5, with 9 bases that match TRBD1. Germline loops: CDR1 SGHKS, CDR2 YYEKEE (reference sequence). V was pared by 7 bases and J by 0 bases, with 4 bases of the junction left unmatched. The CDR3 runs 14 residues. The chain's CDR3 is CASGRDRDQETQYF. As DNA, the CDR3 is TGTGCCAGCGGGCGGGACAGGGACCAAGAGACCCAGTACTTC.

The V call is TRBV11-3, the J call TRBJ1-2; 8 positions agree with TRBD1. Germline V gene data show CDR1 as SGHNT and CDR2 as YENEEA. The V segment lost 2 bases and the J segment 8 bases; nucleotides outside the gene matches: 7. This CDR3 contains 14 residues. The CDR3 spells CASSLRQGAPGYTF. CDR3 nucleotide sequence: TGTGCCAGCAGCTTAAGGCAGGGGGCCCCAGGCTACACCTTC.

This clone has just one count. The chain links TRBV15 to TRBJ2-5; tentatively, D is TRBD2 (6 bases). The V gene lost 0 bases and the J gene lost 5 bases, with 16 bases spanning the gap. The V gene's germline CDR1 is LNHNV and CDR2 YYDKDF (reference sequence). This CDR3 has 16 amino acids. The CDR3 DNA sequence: TGTGCCACCAGCAGAGATAGTTGGCTAGCGAGTGAGACCCAGTACTTC. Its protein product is CATSRDSWLASETQYF.

Here the CDR3 DNA reads TGCGCCAGCAGTGAGTCGGGGGGAAACAGACGCACCGGGGAGCTGTTTTTT. This sequence encodes CASSESGGNRRTGELFF. The chain couples TRBV10-1 to TRBJ2-2; D possibly corresponds to TRBD2 (6 bases). CDR1 and CDR2 from the germline V gene are WNHNN and SYGVQD (reference sequence). V was clipped by 0 bases and J by 4 bases, with 15 bases between them. The CDR3 consists of 17 residues.

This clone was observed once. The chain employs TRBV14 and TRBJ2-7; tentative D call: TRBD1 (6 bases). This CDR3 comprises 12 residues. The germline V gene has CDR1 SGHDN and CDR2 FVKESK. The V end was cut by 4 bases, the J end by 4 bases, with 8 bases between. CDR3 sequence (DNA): TGTGCCAGCAGCCCCGACAGGTACGAGCAGTACTTC. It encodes CASSPDRYEQYF.

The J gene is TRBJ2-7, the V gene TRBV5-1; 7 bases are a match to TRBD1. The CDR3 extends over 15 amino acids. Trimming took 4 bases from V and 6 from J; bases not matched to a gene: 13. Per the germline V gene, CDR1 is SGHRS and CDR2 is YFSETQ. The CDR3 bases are TGCGCCAGCAGCGTCCAGGGCCAGACAGGGACCGAGCAGTACTTC. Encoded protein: CASSVQGQTGTEQYF.

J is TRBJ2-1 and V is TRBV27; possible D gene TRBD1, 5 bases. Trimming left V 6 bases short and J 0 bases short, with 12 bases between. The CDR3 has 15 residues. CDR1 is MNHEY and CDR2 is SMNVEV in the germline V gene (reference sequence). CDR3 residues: CASRQQEYSYNEQFF. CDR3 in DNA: TGTGCCAGCAGGCAACAGGAATACTCCTACAATGAGCAGTTCTTC.

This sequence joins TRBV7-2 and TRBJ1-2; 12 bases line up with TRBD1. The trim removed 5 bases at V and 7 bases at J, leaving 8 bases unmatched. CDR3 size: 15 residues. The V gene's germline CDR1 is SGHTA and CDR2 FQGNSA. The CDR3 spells CASSPRDRGRSGYTF. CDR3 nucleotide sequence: TGTGCCAGCAGCCCCCGGGACAGGGGGCGAAGTGGCTACACCTTC.

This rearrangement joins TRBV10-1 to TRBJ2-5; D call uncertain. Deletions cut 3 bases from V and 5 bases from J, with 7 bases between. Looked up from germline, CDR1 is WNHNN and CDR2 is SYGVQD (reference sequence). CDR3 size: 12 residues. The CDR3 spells CASSDNGETQYF. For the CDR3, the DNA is TGCGCCAGCAGTGACAACGGGGAGACCCAGTACTTC.

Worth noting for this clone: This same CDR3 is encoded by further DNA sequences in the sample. CDR3 protein: CASSSNQPQHF. CDR3 coding DNA: TGTGCCAGCAGCTCCAATCAGCCCCAGCATTTT. The V and J genes are TRBV6-1 and TRBJ1-5; D ambiguous. The V gene lost 6 bases and the J gene lost 3 bases, with 3 bases spanning the gap. This CDR3 is 11 amino acids long. Germline V gene data show CDR1 as MNHNS and CDR2 as SASEGT.

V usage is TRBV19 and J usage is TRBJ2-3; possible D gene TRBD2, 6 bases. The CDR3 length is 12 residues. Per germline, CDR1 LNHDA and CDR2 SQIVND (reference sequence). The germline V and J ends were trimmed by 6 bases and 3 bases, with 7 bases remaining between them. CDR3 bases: TGTGCCAGTAGCGGACTAACAGATACGCAGTATTTT. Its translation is CASSGLTDTQYF.

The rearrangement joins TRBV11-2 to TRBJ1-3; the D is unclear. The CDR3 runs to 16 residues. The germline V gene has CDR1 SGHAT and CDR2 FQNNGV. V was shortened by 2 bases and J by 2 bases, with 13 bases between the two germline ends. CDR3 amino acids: CASSLISVSAGNTIYF. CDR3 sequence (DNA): TGTGCCAGCAGCTTAATTTCAGTTAGCGCTGGAAACACCATATATTTT. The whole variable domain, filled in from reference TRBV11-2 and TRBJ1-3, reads EAGVAQSPRYKIIEKRQSVAFWCNPISGHATLYWYQQILGQGPKLLIQFQNNGVVDDSQLPKDRFSAERLKGVDSTLKIQPAKLEDSAVYLCASSLISVSAGNTIYFGEGSWLTVV.